Presented here are 30 T cell receptor beta chains from one specimen sequenced in a study of T cells in localized non-small cell lung cancer. Libraries were prepared by immunoSEQ multiplex PCR; TCRdb keeps only in-frame clonotypes and omits some of them. The top ten clones hold less than 20% of a sample with 40,000 to 60,000 clones, around 86% of them seen once. Sequenced material: PBMCs, taken before any cancer treatment. These TCRs come from a female donor with stage II lung adenocarcinoma.

This chain links TRBV5-4 with TRBJ2-3; perhaps TRBD2 as D (6 bases). Germline lookup yields CDR1 SGHNT and CDR2 YYREEE (reference sequence). V lost 3 bases to trimming and J lost 1 base, with 12 bases between them. CDR3 length: 15 residues. The CDR3 nucleotides are TGTGCCAGCAGCTCCTCGACTAGAGGCACAGATACGCAGTATTTT. Translating it yields CASSSSTRGTDTQYF.

The rearrangement uses TRBV27 and TRBJ2-3; the D is unclear. The V gene's germline CDR1 is MNHEY and CDR2 SMNVEV (reference sequence). V was cut by 6 bases and J by 1 base, with 8 bases left in between. The CDR3 covers 13 residues. In DNA form, the CDR3 reads TGTGCCAGCAGCTTCCTCGGCACAGATACGCAGTATTTT. It translates to CASSFLGTDTQYF.

The genes are TRBV6-5 and TRBJ1-1; tentative D call: TRBD1 (5 bases). The CDR3 consists of 12 residues. With 2 bases removed from V and 6 bases from J, the gap between germline ends came to 7 bases. In germline, CDR1 is MNHEY, CDR2 SVGAGI. As DNA, the CDR3 is TGTGCCAGCAGTTACAGGGGCGCTGAAGCTTTCTTT. Protein: CASSYRGAEAFF.

The chain recombines TRBV7-3 with TRBJ2-2, with D unresolved. V gave up 5 bases and J gave up 0 bases, with 4 bases separating them. The CDR3 spans 13 residues. Germline V gene data show CDR1 as SGHTA and CDR2 as FQGTGA. This CDR3 reads CASSTTNTGELFF. The CDR3 nucleotides are TGTGCCAGCAGCACTACGAACACCGGGGAGCTGTTTTTT. The complete variable domain, with remaining parts taken from reference TRBV7-3 and TRBJ2-2, reads GAGVSQTPSNKVTEKGKYVELRCDPISGHTALYWYRQSLGQGPEFLIYFQGTGAADDSGLPNDRFFAVRPEGSVSTLKIQRTERGDSAVYLCASSTTNTGELFFGEGSRLTVL.

The rearrangement uses TRBV5-4 and TRBJ2-1; D may be TRBD1 or TRBD2 (6 bases each). Germline lookup yields CDR1 SGHNT and CDR2 YYREEE (reference sequence). Trimming cost V 0 bases and J 12 bases, with 16 bases left between them. CDR3 length equals 14 residues. CDR3 in DNA: TGTGCCAGCAGCTTGGCGGAGAGGGGGACTGCGCAGTTCTTC. Its protein is CASSLAERGTAQFF.

The chain recombines TRBV6-1 with TRBJ1-1; TRBD1 might be the D (5 bases). The CDR3 has 13 amino acids. The V end lost 3 bases, the J end lost 3 bases, and 8 bases lay between the germline ends. CDR1 and CDR2 from the germline V gene are MNHNS and SASEGT. Here the CDR3 DNA reads TGTGCCAGCAGTGATTCAGGGTACACTGAAGCTTTCTTT. Encoded protein: CASSDSGYTEAFF.

This clone was found once. The junction departs from germline at one end; a sequencing error may be responsible. The CDR3 reads CASSPLGGLNLDPDTQYF. The CDR3 bases are TGTGCCAGCTCACCACTAGGGGGTCTGAACCTTGATCCAGACACGCAGTATTTT. The gene calls are TRBV18 and TRBJ2-3, with D maybe TRBD1 (6 bases). Per the germline V gene, CDR1 is KGHSH and CDR2 is LQKENI. There are 18 residues in the CDR3.

The rearrangement links TRBV10-3 to TRBJ1-1, with TRBD1 matching 9 bases. Germline CDR1 and CDR2: ENHRY and SYGVKD. The CDR3 consists of 15 residues. The V gene end was trimmed by 0 bases and the J gene end by 6 bases; junction bases not matched to a gene: 5. The CDR3 loop is CAISESGQGSAEAFF. CDR3 nucleotides: TGTGCCATCAGTGAGTCGGGACAGGGTTCCGCTGAAGCTTTCTTT.

The chain joins TRBV2 to TRBJ2-7; 14 positions agree with TRBD2. This CDR3 comprises 16 residues. CDR1 and CDR2 from the germline V gene are SNHLY and FYNNEI. The J segment lost 3 bases and the V segment lost 5 bases, leaving 6 bases of the junction unmatched. Written as DNA, the CDR3 is TGTGCCAGCAGTCTGGGACTAGCGGGGGTCGGCTACGAGCAGTACTTC. Translation gives CASSLGLAGVGYEQYF.

This clone appeared once. V gene TRBV5-1 combines with J gene TRBJ1-2; D ambiguous. Germline assignment: CDR1 SGHRS and CDR2 YFSETQ. V was shortened by 0 bases and J by 2 bases, with 14 bases between the two germline ends. There are 16 residues in the CDR3. CDR3 sequence: CASSLGPAGGNYGYTF. In DNA, the CDR3 is TGCGCCAGCAGCTTGGGGCCGGCAGGAGGCAACTATGGCTACACCTTC.

The V and J genes are TRBV5-1 and TRBJ2-3; D is uncertain. The CDR3 is 14 residues long. Trimming stripped 4 bases from V and 2 bases from J, with 11 bases between. In germline, CDR1 is SGHRS, CDR2 YFSETQ. CDR3 residues: CASSDVGFTDTQYF. As DNA, the CDR3 is TGCGCCAGCAGCGATGTGGGTTTCACAGATACGCAGTATTTT.

The V gene is TRBV6-5, the J gene TRBJ2-3, with 13 nucleotides matching TRBD2. Germline V gene data show CDR1 as MNHEY and CDR2 as SVGAGI. With V trimmed by 6 bases and J by 6 bases, 3 bases remained unmatched. The length of the CDR3 is 14 residues. In DNA form, the CDR3 reads TGTGCCAGCAGACTAGCGGGGGGGCTTGATACGCAGTATTTT. Its translation: CASRLAGGLDTQYF.

The chain joins TRBV27 to TRBJ1-5; 12 bases fit TRBD1. Germline assignment: CDR1 MNHEY and CDR2 SMNVEV (reference sequence). The CDR3 loop spans 17 amino acids. The V segment lost 4 bases and the J segment 2 bases; nucleotides outside the gene matches: 6. This CDR3 reads CASSSSGQGARNQPQHF. The CDR3 nucleotides read TGTGCCAGCAGTTCCTCGGGACAGGGGGCTCGCAATCAGCCCCAGCATTTT.

This chain links TRBV6-1 with TRBJ1-6; D uncertain. The germline gives CDR1 MNHNS, CDR2 SASEGT. The length of the CDR3 is 15 residues. Trimming took off 0 bases at V and 7 bases at J, with 10 bases between the two ends. Written as DNA, the CDR3 is TGTGCCAGCAGTGAAGCTTCAGGCTACAATTCACCCCTCCACTTT. Translated: CASSEASGYNSPLHF.

The gene calls are TRBV19 and TRBJ1-2; 7 bases match TRBD1. The CDR3 loop spans 15 amino acids. The germline gives CDR1 LNHDA, CDR2 SQIVND (reference sequence). V shed 7 bases, J shed 1 base, and the junction held 9 bases outside the gene matches. CDR3: CASNEGAPLNYGYTF. DNA for the CDR3: TGTGCCAGTAACGAGGGGGCTCCCCTTAACTATGGCTACACCTTC.

This clone was detected a few times. The chain links TRBV19 to TRBJ1-5; a weak D match, TRBD1 (5 bases). The CDR3 runs 13 residues. The V gene lost 7 bases and the J gene lost 0 bases, with 7 bases spanning the gap. Germline CDR1 and CDR2: LNHDA and SQIVND (reference sequence). In nucleotides, the CDR3 is TGTGCCAGTAAGGACAATAGCAATCAGCCCCAGCATTTT. Amino acids: CASKDNSNQPQHF.

This chain connects TRBV6-5 to TRBJ2-7, with D unclear. Trimming cost V 2 bases and J 2 bases, with 13 bases left between them. The CDR3 consists of 15 residues. Germline assignment: CDR1 MNHEY and CDR2 SVGAGI. CDR3 bases: TGTGCCAGCAGTTACCTGGCAGGTTCTACCTACGAGCAGTACTTC. It translates to CASSYLAGSTYEQYF.

The chain carries TRBV7-8 and TRBJ1-1; TRBD1 matches 7 bases. The germline CDR1 and CDR2 sequences are SGHVS and FQNEAQ. CDR3 length equals 15 residues. V dropped 3 bases and J dropped 3; count of bases not matched to a gene: 7. The CDR3 DNA reads as TGTGCCAGCAGCTTTAGTGTTGACAGGGACACTGAAGCTTTCTTT. Its translation is CASSFSVDRDTEAFF.

The J gene is TRBJ2-3, the V gene TRBV7-8; unclear D gene. This CDR3 is built from 11 residues. V lost 4 bases, J lost 9 bases, and 8 bases lay in between. Germline-derived CDR1 and CDR2 are SGHVS and FQNEAQ. The CDR3 nucleotides read TGTGCCAGCAGCTCCCTAGGGACGCAGTATTTT. Protein: CASSSLGTQYF.

The rearrangement uses TRBV12-5 and TRBJ2-5; 7 positions agree with TRBD1. V shed 6 bases and J 4 bases; nucleotides not matched to a gene: 8. The CDR3 is 14 amino acids. Germline V lookup: CDR1 LGHNT, CDR2 FRNRAP. CDR3 DNA: TGTGCTAGTGGCCCCTCGACAGGGACAGAGACCCAGTACTTC. Translating gives CASGPSTGTETQYF.

The chain combines TRBV5-1 with TRBJ1-4; TRBD1 matches at 7 bases. This CDR3 is built from 15 residues. With 2 bases clipped from V and 5 bases from J, the junction kept 6 bases outside the gene matches. Germline V gene lookup returns CDR1 SGHRS and CDR2 YFSETQ. Written as DNA, the CDR3 is TGCGCCAGCAGCTTTTCGGGACAGTTAAATGAAAAACTGTTTTTT. Translated, it gives CASSFSGQLNEKLFF. The complete variable domain, with remaining parts taken from reference TRBV5-1 and TRBJ1-4, reads KAGVTQTPRYLIKTRGQQVTLSCSPISGHRSVSWYQQTPGQGLQFLFEYFSETQRNKGNFPGRFSGRQFSNSRSEMNVSTLELGDSALYLCASSFSGQLNEKLFFGSGTQLSVL.

This clone is a singleton in its sample. V gene TRBV5-1 combines with J gene TRBJ2-7, with 14 bases identical to TRBD2. CDR1 is SGHRS and CDR2 is YFSETQ in the germline V gene. J gave up 2 bases and V 5 bases, and 3 bases lay outside the gene matches. The CDR3 contains 15 residues. In DNA form, the CDR3 reads TGCGCCAGCAGGCGGACTAGCGGGGGGCCCTACGAGCAGTACTTC. It encodes CASRRTSGGPYEQYF.

The rearrangement joins TRBV5-1 to TRBJ1-1; TRBD1 agrees at 9 bases. The germline V gene encodes CDR1 SGHRS and CDR2 YFSETQ. The CDR3 has 16 residues. With V trimmed by 1 base and J by 0 bases, 4 bases remained unmatched. The CDR3 DNA reads TGCGCCAGCAGCTTGAAACAGGGGGCCTTGAACACTGAAGCTTTCTTT. Its translation: CASSLKQGALNTEAFF.

The rearrangement uses TRBV7-3 and TRBJ2-5; D not resolved. The germline CDR1 and CDR2 sequences are SGHTA and FQGTGA. There are 13 residues in the CDR3. V dropped 4 bases and J dropped 5 bases, with 11 bases sitting between them. The CDR3 DNA follows: TGTGCCAGCAGCTCCGGGCTTCGCGAGACCCAGTACTTC. Translated, it gives CASSSGLRETQYF.

This clone showed up just once. The gene calls are TRBV7-6 and TRBJ2-1, with a weak D call TRBD2 (5 bases). The germline V and J ends were trimmed by 1 base and 4 bases, with 11 bases remaining between them. CDR1 is SGHVS, CDR2 FNYEAQ, per germline. The CDR3 covers 15 residues. The CDR3 bases are TGTGCCAGCAGCTTAGAACGGACTCAATACAATGAGCAGTTCTTC. This sequence encodes CASSLERTQYNEQFF.

The chain uses TRBV6-9 and TRBJ1-3; 7 bases line up with TRBD1. The V gene end was trimmed by 3 bases and the J gene end by 2 bases; junction bases not matched to a gene: 4. The CDR3 extends over 15 amino acids. Germline assignment: CDR1 MNHGY and CDR2 SVAAGI. The CDR3 bases are TGTGCCAGCAGTTACCGGCAGGGGGCTGGAAACACCATATATTTT. Its protein product is CASSYRQGAGNTIYF.

Here the CDR3 reads CASSPAPPGNEQFF. The CDR3 coding sequence is TGTGCCAGCAGCCCCGCCCCCCCAGGGAATGAGCAGTTCTTC. The chain joins TRBV7-6 to TRBJ2-1, with D tentatively TRBD1 (5 bases). V lost 5 bases, J lost 7 bases, and 15 bases lay in between. The germline V gene has CDR1 SGHVS and CDR2 FNYEAQ. The CDR3 loop spans 14 amino acids.

The rearrangement joins TRBV19 to TRBJ1-3; 9 bases fit TRBD1. The V gene's germline CDR1 is LNHDA and CDR2 SQIVND (reference sequence). V trimming: 5 bases; J trimming: 0 bases; junction bases outside the gene matches: 5. There are 16 residues in the CDR3. The CDR3 is CASSFLQGASGNTIYF. CDR3 nucleotides: TGTGCCAGTAGTTTTTTACAGGGGGCCTCTGGAAACACCATATATTTT.

In this sample, this clone turned up once. CDR3 amino acids: CASSLLGQGDTEAFF. The CDR3 DNA follows: TGTGCCAGCAGCTTACTGGGACAGGGTGACACTGAAGCTTTCTTT. The genes are TRBV7-2 and TRBJ1-1, with TRBD1 matching 9 bases. This CDR3 region has 15 residues. Trimming at V came to 2 bases and at J to 3 bases, leaving 4 bases not matched to a gene. The germline CDR1 and CDR2 sequences are SGHTA and FQGNSA. Supplemented by reference TRBV7-2 and TRBJ1-1, the full variable domain reads GAGVSQSPSNKVTEKGKDVELRCDPISGHTALYWYRQSLGQGLEFLIYFQGNSAPDKSGLPSDRFSAERTGGSVSTLTIQRTQQEDSAVYLCASSLLGQGDTEAFFGQGTRLTVV.

The chain employs TRBV11-2 and TRBJ2-5; no definite D call. This CDR3 is 14 amino acids long. V gave up 1 base and J gave up 5 bases, with 11 bases separating them. CDR1 and CDR2 (germline): SGHAT, FQNNGV. CDR3 DNA: TGTGCCAGCAGCTTAGTGCTAACAGCGGAGACCCAGTACTTC. Amino acid sequence: CASSLVLTAETQYF.